This passage covers 14 T cell receptor beta chains from one sample sequenced in a study of cytomegalovirus exposure and HLA in healthy donors. 13 Jbeta primers and 60 Vbeta primers were used for the PCR. Libraries were prepared by immunoSEQ multiplex PCR; TCRdb keeps only in-frame clonotypes and omits some of them. The sample totals tens of thousands of clones. Sequencing was performed on PBMCs. These receptors came from a woman aged 55-69 years in good health and CMV-seropositive.

This rearrangement joins TRBV7-2 to TRBJ2-3, with 7 bases lining up with TRBD1. The CDR3 is 13 residues long. Germline V gene data show CDR1 as SGHTA and CDR2 as FQGNSA. V lost 5 bases, J lost 5 bases, and 4 bases stayed unmatched. CDR3 amino acids: CASSIRDRDTQYF. CDR3 nucleotide sequence: TGTGCCAGCAGCATCCGGGACAGAGATACGCAGTATTTT. The variable domain in full, with the rest retrieved from reference TRBV7-2 and TRBJ2-3, is GAGVSQSPSNKVTEKGKDVELRCDPISGHTALYWYRQSLGQGLEFLIYFQGNSAPDKSGLPSDRFSAERTGGSVSTLTIQRTQQEDSAVYLCASSIRDRDTQYFGPGTRLTVL.

In the case of this clone: One end of the junction does not line up with germline, which may come from a read error. This chain joins TRBV5-1 and TRBJ1-5; TRBD1 agrees at 8 bases. The CDR3 is 15 residues long. Germline loops: CDR1 SGHRS, CDR2 YFSETQ. DNA for the CDR3: TGCGCCAGCAGCTTGGGGACAGGGAGCAATCAGCACCAGCATTTT. It codes for CASSLGTGSNQHQHF.

The chain links TRBV6-1 to TRBJ1-1, with a possible D match to TRBD1 (5 bases). The CDR3 runs to 14 residues. The germline CDR1 and CDR2 sequences are MNHNS and SASEGT. V was pared by 3 bases and J by 0 bases, with 8 bases between. The CDR3 protein is CASSEAGLNTEAFF. CDR3 DNA: TGTGCCAGCAGTGAGGCAGGGCTGAACACTGAAGCTTTCTTT.

The V call is TRBV5-4, the J call TRBJ1-1, with 7 bases matching TRBD1. CDR1 is SGHNT, CDR2 YYREEE, per germline (reference sequence). The junction had 8 bases not matched to a gene; V was cut back by 5 bases and J by 4 bases. CDR3 length: 14 amino acids. In DNA, the CDR3 is TGTGCCAGCAGGCCAACAGGGGCGATCACTGAAGCTTTCTTT. It codes for CASRPTGAITEAFF.

The genes are TRBV11-2 and TRBJ1-4; 7 bases map to TRBD1. This CDR3 spans 18 amino acids. Germline V gene lookup returns CDR1 SGHAT and CDR2 FQNNGV. The ends lost 1 base at V and 0 bases at J; junction bases unmatched: 8. This chain's CDR3 is CASSLVGGQSATNEKLFF. The CDR3 DNA reads as TGTGCCAGCAGCTTAGTAGGGGGACAGAGTGCAACTAATGAAAAACTGTTTTTT.

This chain links TRBV29-1 with TRBJ2-5; 9 bases are shared with TRBD1. The CDR3 spans 14 residues. The V segment lost 5 bases and the J segment 2 bases; nucleotides outside the gene matches: 6. The germline gives CDR1 SQVTM, CDR2 ANQGSEA. This CDR3 is CSVRNRGPQETQYF. The CDR3 DNA follows: TGCAGCGTTCGTAACAGGGGGCCTCAAGAGACCCAGTACTTC.

The chain combines TRBV7-2 with TRBJ1-6; no clear D. CDR3 size: 13 residues. V lost 1 base and J lost 10, with 8 bases in between. Per the germline V gene, CDR1 is SGHTA and CDR2 is FQGNSA. CDR3 sequence (DNA): TGTGCCAGCAGCTTAGGTAGCTGGTCACCCCTCCACTTT. Translation gives CASSLGSWSPLHF.

This chain joins TRBV4-2 and TRBJ1-5, with 9 nucleotides matching TRBD1. The CDR3 runs to 19 residues. V shed 0 bases, J shed 5 bases, and the junction held 14 bases outside the gene matches. CDR1 LGHNA and CDR2 YNFKEQ come from the germline V gene. The CDR3 region is CASSQDISDRGAGYQPQHF. As DNA, the CDR3 is TGTGCCAGCAGCCAAGATATTTCGGACAGGGGCGCCGGGTATCAGCCCCAGCATTTT.

This chain connects TRBV19 to TRBJ1-2; the D is unclear. Trimming stripped 7 bases from V and 8 bases from J, with 20 bases between. Germline loops: CDR1 LNHDA, CDR2 SQIVND (reference sequence). CDR3 length: 14 amino acids. CDR3 region: CASIRDVGKGGYTF. In DNA, the CDR3 is TGTGCCAGTATCCGGGATGTAGGGAAGGGCGGCTACACCTTC.

This rearrangement joins TRBV19 to TRBJ1-1, with 7 bases lining up with TRBD1. Germline loops: CDR1 LNHDA, CDR2 SQIVND (reference sequence). J gave up 3 bases and V 7 bases, and 8 bases lay outside the gene matches. The length of the CDR3 is 14 residues. The CDR3 reads CASKKGGADTEAFF. In DNA form, the CDR3 reads TGTGCCAGTAAGAAAGGGGGCGCCGACACTGAAGCTTTCTTT.

V is TRBV2 and J is TRBJ1-2, with TRBD1 matching 11 bases. Germline assignment: CDR1 SNHLY and CDR2 FYNNEI. The junction had 12 bases not matched to a gene; V was cut back by 5 bases and J by 7 bases. This CDR3 is 16 amino acids long. The CDR3 nucleotides read TGTGCCAGCAGTTCGAACTCCGGGACAGGGGGTGTTGGCTACACCTTC. The encoded protein is CASSSNSGTGGVGYTF.

The chain is built from TRBV5-8 and TRBJ2-3, with D unresolved. Germline CDR1 and CDR2: SGHTS and YDEGEE. This CDR3 spans 15 amino acids. Trimming took 6 bases from V and 2 from J, leaving 16 bases between them. The CDR3 loop is CASNSPWAFTDTQYF. CDR3 sequence (DNA): TGTGCCAGCAACTCACCCTGGGCTTTCACAGATACGCAGTATTTT. Filled out from reference TRBV5-8 and TRBJ2-3, the complete variable domain reads EAGVTQSPTHLIKTRGQQATLRCSPISGHTSVYWYQQALGLGLQFLLWYDEGEERNRGNFPPRFSGRQFPNYSSELNVNALELEDSALYLCASNSPWAFTDTQYFGPGTRLTVL.

V and J are TRBV7-2 and TRBJ2-3; D is perhaps TRBD2 (6 bases). V gave up 6 bases and J gave up 0 bases, with 16 bases separating them. The CDR3 runs to 16 residues. Germline loops: CDR1 SGHTA, CDR2 FQGNSA. The CDR3 DNA is TGTGCCAGCAGGCCCCCCGGGCTAGCGAGCACAGATACGCAGTATTTT. Translated: CASRPPGLASTDTQYF. Full variable domain (missing parts from reference TRBV7-2 and TRBJ2-3): GAGVSQSPSNKVTEKGKDVELRCDPISGHTALYWYRQSLGQGLEFLIYFQGNSAPDKSGLPSDRFSAERTGGSVSTLTIQRTQQEDSAVYLCASRPPGLASTDTQYFGPGTRLTVL.

In regard to this clone: The junction differs from germline at one of its ends, possibly a read error. The chain uses TRBV7-7 and TRBJ2-2, with 9 bases that match TRBD1. The CDR3 is 15 amino acids. CDR1 SSHAT and CDR2 FNYEAQ come from the germline V gene (reference sequence). The CDR3 sequence is CASSRTGDTAGELFF. CDR3 nucleotide sequence: TGTGCTAGCAGCCGGACAGGGGACACCGCCGGGGAGCTGTTTTTT.